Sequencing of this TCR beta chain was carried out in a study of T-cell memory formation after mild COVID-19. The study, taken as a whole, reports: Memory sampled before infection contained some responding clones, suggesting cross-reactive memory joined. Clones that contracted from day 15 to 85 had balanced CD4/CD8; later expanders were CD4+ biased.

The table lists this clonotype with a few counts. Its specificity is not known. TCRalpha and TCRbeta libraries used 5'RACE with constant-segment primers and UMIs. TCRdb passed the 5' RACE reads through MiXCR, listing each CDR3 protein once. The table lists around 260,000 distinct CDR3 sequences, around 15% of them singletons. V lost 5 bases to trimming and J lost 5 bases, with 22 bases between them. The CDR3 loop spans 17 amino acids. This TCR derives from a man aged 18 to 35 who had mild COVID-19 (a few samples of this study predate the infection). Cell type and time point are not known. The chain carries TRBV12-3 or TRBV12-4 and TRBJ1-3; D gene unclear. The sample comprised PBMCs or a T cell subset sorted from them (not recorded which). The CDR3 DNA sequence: TGTGCCAGCAGTCCGCCGTTTGGACGCAACGAGCGAAACACCATATATTTT. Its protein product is CASSPPFGRNERNTIYF.